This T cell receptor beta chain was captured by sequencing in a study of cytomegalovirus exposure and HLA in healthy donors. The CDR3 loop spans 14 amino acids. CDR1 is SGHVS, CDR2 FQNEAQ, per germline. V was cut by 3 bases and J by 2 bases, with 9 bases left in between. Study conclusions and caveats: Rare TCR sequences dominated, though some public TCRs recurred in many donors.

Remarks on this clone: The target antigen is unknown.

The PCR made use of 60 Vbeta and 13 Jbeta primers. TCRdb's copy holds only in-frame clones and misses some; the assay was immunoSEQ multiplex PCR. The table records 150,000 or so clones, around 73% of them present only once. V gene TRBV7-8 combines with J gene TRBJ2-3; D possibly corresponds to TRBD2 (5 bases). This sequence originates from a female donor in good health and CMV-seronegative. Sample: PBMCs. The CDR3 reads CASSLDLATDTQYF. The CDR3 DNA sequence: TGTGCCAGCAGCTTGGACTTGGCCACAGATACGCAGTATTTT.